What follows are 27 T cell receptor beta chains derived from one specimen sequenced in a study of blood T cell repertoires in COVID-19. Sequenced by immunoSEQ multiplex PCR; TCRdb stores in-frame clones only, minus some. The repertoire includes 300,000 to 400,000 clones, approximately 88% of them detected once, and around 10% sits in the top ten. The specimen sequenced was peripheral blood. Receptors originate from a man younger than 40 with COVID-19, enrolled during active disease.

This clone appeared a single time. The chain is built from TRBV9 and TRBJ2-7; no reliable D call. Germline V gene data show CDR1 as SGDLS and CDR2 as YYNGEE. This CDR3 comprises 14 residues. V dropped 0 bases and J dropped 3 bases, with 10 bases sitting between them. The CDR3 DNA reads as TGTGCCAGCAGCGTAGGAGTAGGAGACTACGAGCAGTACTTC. Translating gives CASSVGVGDYEQYF.

This chain uses TRBV27 with TRBJ2-7; possible D gene TRBD1, 6 bases. CDR1 is MNHEY, CDR2 SMNVEV, per germline (reference sequence). Trimming left V 4 bases short and J 2 bases short, with 18 bases between. The CDR3 runs 16 residues. For the CDR3, the DNA is TGTGCCAGCAGTTCCACCGGGACAAATGCTCCCTACGAGCAGTACTTC. This sequence encodes CASSSTGTNAPYEQYF.

The chain joins TRBV4-3 to TRBJ2-2, with 12 bases matching TRBD2. CDR3 length: 18 amino acids. The J segment lost 3 bases and the V segment lost 1 base, leaving 6 bases of the junction unmatched. Germline assignment: CDR1 LGHNA and CDR2 YSLEER. The CDR3 protein is CASSQGASGGADTGELFF. The CDR3 nucleotides read TGCGCCAGCAGCCAAGGTGCTAGCGGGGGGGCGGACACCGGGGAGCTGTTTTTT.

The rearrangement joins TRBV3-1 (or the pseudogene TRBV3-2) to TRBJ1-2; D is unclear. This CDR3 contains 17 residues. The ends were cut back, 1 base at V and 7 bases at J, with 22 bases in the middle. The germline gives CDR1 LGHDT, CDR2 YNNKEL (reference sequence). The chain's CDR3 is CASSQVSGLGNVGGYTF. The CDR3 DNA sequence: TGTGCCAGCAGCCAAGTCTCCGGTCTCGGGAACGTGGGTGGCTACACCTTC.

The J gene is TRBJ2-7, the V gene TRBV7-3; TRBD2 matches at 12 bases. The CDR3 spans 19 residues. In germline, CDR1 is SGHTA, CDR2 FQGTGA. The V segment lost 7 bases and the J segment 5 bases; nucleotides outside the gene matches: 21. In nucleotides, the CDR3 is TGTGCCAGCAATTGTGGGCGGGCCCGACTAGCGGGAGCGTCGGACGAGCAGTACTTC. Translating it yields CASNCGRARLAGASDEQYF.

The V call is TRBV6-2 or TRBV6-3, the J call TRBJ2-1; TRBD1 matches at 7 bases. CDR1 MNHEY and CDR2 SVGEGT come from the germline V gene. This CDR3 is built from 15 residues. J was trimmed by 5 bases and V by 4 bases; bases with no gene match: 8. The DNA for the CDR3 is TGTGCCAGCAGTTCCGGGACAGCCCCAGACAATGAGCAGTTCTTC. Translation: CASSSGTAPDNEQFF.

This clone was counted a single time. The V and J genes are TRBV29-1 and TRBJ1-2; possible D gene TRBD1, 5 bases. Germline V gene lookup returns CDR1 SQVTM and CDR2 ANQGSEA. The V end was cut by 6 bases, the J end by 4 bases, with 12 bases between. The CDR3 runs 12 residues. CDR3 protein: CSVQQDGYGYTF. DNA for the CDR3: TGCAGCGTCCAACAGGATGGCTATGGCTACACCTTC.

The J gene is TRBJ2-6, the V gene TRBV2; TRBD1 agrees at 9 bases. Germline V gene sequence: CDR1 SNHLY, CDR2 FYNNEI. J gave up 0 bases and V 6 bases, and 3 bases lay outside the gene matches. The CDR3 totals 16 residues. The CDR3 nucleotides read TGTGCCAGCAGGGGACAGGGCCGCTCTGGGGCCAACGTCCTGACTTTC. Translated: CASRGQGRSGANVLTF.

The chain is built from TRBV5-1 and TRBJ2-7; 9 bases are a match to TRBD2. There are 14 residues in the CDR3. V shed 6 bases, J shed 1 base, and the junction held 5 bases outside the gene matches. Germline values: CDR1 SGHRS, CDR2 YFSETQ. The CDR3 nucleotides read TGCGCCAGCACCGGCGCGGGAGGGTCCTACGAGCAGTACTTC. Amino acids: CASTGAGGSYEQYF.

V usage is TRBV7-9 and J usage is TRBJ1-2; 7 bases are shared with TRBD1. The germline CDR1 and CDR2 sequences are SEHNR and FQNEAQ (reference sequence). The CDR3 runs to 14 residues. V gave up 5 bases and J gave up 5 bases; unmatched junction bases: 8. Written as DNA, the CDR3 is TGTGCCAGCAGCCCAACCGACAGGGCATATGGCTACACCTTC. Its translation: CASSPTDRAYGYTF.

V usage is TRBV9 and J usage is TRBJ2-3, with 12 nucleotides matching TRBD2. The V gene's germline CDR1 is SGDLS and CDR2 YYNGEE. The CDR3 covers 20 residues. The J segment lost 1 base and the V segment lost 4 bases, leaving 16 bases of the junction unmatched. In DNA, the CDR3 is TGTGCCAGCAGCCCCCATGCGGCTAGCGGGGGGGTTCCTCGCACAGATACGCAGTATTTT. It translates to CASSPHAASGGVPRTDTQYF. The variable domain in full, completed from reference TRBV9 and TRBJ2-3, reads DSGVTQTPKHLITATGQRVTLRCSPRSGDLSVYWYQQSLDQGLQFLIQYYNGEERAKGNILERFSAQQFPDLHSELNLSSLELGDSALYFCASSPHAASGGVPRTDTQYFGPGTRLTVL.

The sample holds a few counts of this clone. This chain links TRBV15 with TRBJ2-3; 12 nucleotides match TRBD2. The CDR3 is 17 residues long. Looked up from germline, CDR1 is LNHNV and CDR2 is YYDKDF (reference sequence). J gave up 4 bases and V 0 bases, and 5 bases lay outside the gene matches. CDR3 nucleotides: TGTGCCACCAGCAGAGATCAGACTAGCGGGGGAGCAGATACGCAGTATTTT. This translates into CATSRDQTSGGADTQYF.

The chain combines TRBV6-1 with TRBJ2-7; D not certain. The V and J ends lost 5 bases and 3 bases respectively, with 17 bases between them. CDR1 is MNHNS and CDR2 is SASEGT in the germline V gene. The CDR3 length is 15 residues. CDR3 DNA sequence: TGTGCCAGCAGTTTGTATGAGATTATCGGCTACGAGCAGTACTTC. Protein sequence: CASSLYEIIGYEQYF.

The J gene is TRBJ1-4, the V gene TRBV5-4; 8 bases map to TRBD1. Losses at the gene ends were 3 bases for V and 15 bases for J; bases not matched to a gene: 10. From germline, CDR1 is SGHNT and CDR2 YYREEE (reference sequence). The CDR3 is 13 amino acids. The CDR3, as DNA: TGTGCCAGCAGCTCGGACGCGACAGGGGCAATGTTTTTT. Translated: CASSSDATGAMFF.

Only a few counts were recorded for this clone. This chain links TRBV6-5 with TRBJ2-1, with TRBD1 as a possible D gene (6 bases). The V end was cut by 7 bases, the J end by 0 bases, with 13 bases between. Germline V gene lookup returns CDR1 MNHEY and CDR2 SVGAGI. The CDR3 has 15 amino acids. The CDR3: CASKKTGSSYNEQFF. CDR3 in DNA: TGTGCCAGCAAGAAAACAGGGAGCTCCTACAATGAGCAGTTCTTC.

V usage is TRBV30 and J usage is TRBJ1-6; D gene unclear. Trimming left V 1 base short and J 7 bases short, with 11 bases between. This CDR3 is built from 14 residues. Germline loops: CDR1 GTSNPN, CDR2 SVGIG (reference sequence). The CDR3 here is CAWSGEAANSPLHF. DNA of the CDR3: TGTGCCTGGAGTGGGGAAGCGGCAAATTCACCCCTCCACTTT.

This chain joins TRBV19 and TRBJ1-2; 9 bases fit TRBD1. J was trimmed by 4 bases and V by 4 bases; bases with no gene match: 13. In germline, CDR1 is LNHDA, CDR2 SQIVND (reference sequence). CDR3 size: 17 residues. CDR3 in amino acids: CASSKRGRLDRGYGYTF. CDR3 nucleotide sequence: TGTGCCAGTAGTAAACGAGGAAGGTTGGACAGGGGCTATGGCTACACCTTC. Using reference TRBV19 and TRBJ1-2 for the parts outside the CDR3, the full variable domain is DGGITQSPKYLFRKEGQNVTLSCEQNLNHDAMYWYRQDPGQGLRLIYYSQIVNDFQKGDIAEGYSVSREKKESFPLTVTSAQKNPTAFYLCASSKRGRLDRGYGYTFGSGTRLTVV.

The chain joins TRBV10-3 to TRBJ1-1; D call uncertain. Trimming left V 0 bases short and J 10 bases short, with 15 bases between. Germline V CDR1 and CDR2: ENHRY, SYGVKD. This CDR3 contains 14 residues. The CDR3 reads CAISESSSGSGAFF. The CDR3 nucleotides are TGTGCCATCAGTGAGTCGAGCTCGGGTTCGGGAGCTTTCTTT.

In its sample, this clone was seen once. This chain connects TRBV12-3 or TRBV12-4 to TRBJ1-5; perhaps TRBD1 as D (5 bases). This CDR3 has 12 amino acids. The germline V and J ends were trimmed by 3 bases and 9 bases, with 9 bases remaining between them. CDR3 region: CASSFNRRPQHF. The DNA of the CDR3 is TGTGCCAGCAGTTTTAACAGGCGGCCCCAGCATTTT.

This rearrangement joins TRBV5-6 to TRBJ1-3; TRBD1 matches at 10 bases. V gave up 3 bases and J gave up 6 bases; unmatched junction bases: 3. The length of the CDR3 is 14 residues. Germline assignment: CDR1 SGHDT and CDR2 YYEEEE. As DNA, the CDR3 is TGTGCCAGCAGCTGGGACAGGGGCGAAAACACCATATATTTT. It specifies CASSWDRGENTIYF.

V is TRBV5-6 and J is TRBJ1-2; no firm D call. The germline V gene has CDR1 SGHDT and CDR2 YYEEEE. V was trimmed by 4 bases and J by 2 bases, leaving 12 bases between them. The CDR3 runs 14 residues. CDR3: CASSPEGKNYGYTF. CDR3 coding DNA: TGTGCCAGCAGCCCCGAGGGCAAGAACTATGGCTACACCTTC. Based on the CDR3 plus reference TRBV5-6 and TRBJ1-2, the full variable domain is DAGVTQSPTHLIKTRGQQVTLRCSPKSGHDTVSWYQQALGQGPQFIFQYYEEEERQRGNFPDRFSGHQFPNYSSELNVNALLLGDSALYLCASSPEGKNYGYTFGSGTRLTVV.

V is TRBV6-2 or TRBV6-3 and J is TRBJ1-3, with D perhaps TRBD1 (6 bases). V was pared by 7 bases and J by 0 bases, with 13 bases between. The CDR3 has 15 residues. Germline V gene lookup returns CDR1 MNHEY and CDR2 SVGEGT. The CDR3 nucleotides are TGTGCCAGCACCCCGGGACATACCTCTGGAAACACCATATATTTT. This sequence encodes CASTPGHTSGNTIYF.

This sequence joins TRBV5-1 and TRBJ2-5; a weak D match, TRBD2 (6 bases). V lost 0 bases, J lost 1 base, and 13 bases lay in between. From germline, CDR1 is SGHRS and CDR2 YFSETQ. The CDR3 sequence is 16 residues long. The CDR3 DNA is TGCGCCAGCAGCTTGGCCCTGACGACTAGCCAAGAGACCCAGTACTTC. Translation gives CASSLALTTSQETQYF.

CDR3 in amino acids: CASSLVGANTEAFF. The CDR3 DNA reads as TGTGCCAGCAGCTTAGTCGGAGCGAACACTGAAGCTTTCTTT. This chain connects TRBV7-2 to TRBJ1-1; D gene ambiguous. This CDR3 spans 14 amino acids. V was clipped by 1 base and J by 1 base, with 7 bases between them. Looked up from germline, CDR1 is SGHTA and CDR2 is FQGNSA.

A remark on this clone: The same CDR3 is also encoded by other DNA sequences in this sample. CDR3 nucleotide sequence: TGTGCCAGCAGGAGAACAGGGAGCTCCTACGAGCAGTACTTC. Residues: CASRRTGSSYEQYF. V and J are TRBV6-5 and TRBJ2-7, with TRBD1 as a possible D gene (6 bases). In germline, CDR1 is MNHEY, CDR2 SVGAGI. The CDR3 covers 14 residues. Deletions cut 6 bases from V and 0 bases from J, with 12 bases between.

The CDR3 sequence: CASSFRGAGNSPLHF. For the CDR3, the DNA is TGCGCCAGCAGCTTCCGGGGGGCAGGTAATTCACCCCTCCACTTT. This chain joins TRBV5-1 and TRBJ1-6, with D perhaps matching TRBD1 (6 bases). The CDR3 spans 15 residues. The ends were cut back, 2 bases at V and 6 bases at J, with 12 bases in the middle. Germline CDR1 reads SGHRS; CDR2 reads YFSETQ.

The rearrangement uses TRBV9 and TRBJ2-3; 11 nucleotides match TRBD2. This CDR3 is 16 amino acids long. J was trimmed by 3 bases and V by 3 bases; bases with no gene match: 6. Germline-derived CDR1 and CDR2 are SGDLS and YYNGEE. CDR3 sequence (DNA): TGTGCCAGCAGCGCGACTAGCGGGATTAGAACAGATACGCAGTATTTT. Protein: CASSATSGIRTDTQYF. Together with reference TRBV9 and TRBJ2-3, the CDR3 gives the full variable domain: DSGVTQTPKHLITATGQRVTLRCSPRSGDLSVYWYQQSLDQGLQFLIQYYNGEERAKGNILERFSAQQFPDLHSELNLSSLELGDSALYFCASSATSGIRTDTQYFGPGTRLTVL.